This T cell receptor beta chain comes out of a study of T-cell memory formation after mild COVID-19. TCRdb ran MiXCR on the 5' RACE reads and lists one entry per CDR3 protein. The table has some 450,000 distinct CDR3 sequences, 15% to 20% seen once. The CDR3 extends over 18 amino acids. The germline V gene encodes CDR1 SGDLS and CDR2 YYNGEE. The ends lost 1 base at V and 0 bases at J; junction bases unmatched: 9. Remarks on this clonotype: Its target is not known.

Findings and caveats of the study: Shrinking CD4+ clones were chiefly CM and EM; CD8+ ones were chiefly EMRA.

The clonotype originates from a man younger than 30 who had mild COVID-19 (a few samples of this study predate the infection). Cell type and time point are not known. The sequenced sample consisted of PBMCs or a T cell subset sorted from them (not recorded which). The chain joins TRBV9 to TRBJ2-1, with 8 bases lining up with TRBD2. The CDR3 protein is CASSVKSGGDSSYNEQFF. The CDR3 nucleotides read TGTGCCAGCAGCGTAAAAAGCGGGGGTGACAGCTCCTACAATGAGCAGTTCTTC.